This T cell receptor (beta chain) comes out of a study of T cell responses to AZD1222 COVID-19 vaccine. Study-wide findings and caveats: Just a handful of AZD1222 recipients tested seropositive at baseline.

The CDR3 has 16 amino acids. The V and J ends lost 0 bases and 0 bases, in that order; junction bases with no gene match: 5. Germline CDR1 LNHDA, CDR2 SQIVND (reference sequence). Using immunoSEQ multiplex PCR, the repertoire was profiled, and TCRdb retains in-frame clones only, with some absent. The sample lists more than 150,000 clones; 94% were seen once. This clone appeared a single time. The target antigen is unknown. The receptor comes from an adult in good health. The chain has TRBV19 and TRBJ2-7, with 7 bases fitting TRBD2. The specimen comprised peripheral blood, sampled on day 0 of AZD1222 vaccination. The CDR3 nucleotides are TGTGCCAGTAGTATAGATGGCGGGAGCTTCTCCTACGAGCAGTACTTC. It translates to CASSIDGGSFSYEQYF.